This T cell receptor (beta chain) derives from a study of T cell responses to AZD1222 COVID-19 vaccine. The repertoire was sequenced with immunoSEQ multiplex PCR; TCRdb's copy has only in-frame clones and lacks some. In the table there are 130,000 or so clones, approximately 95% of which are singletons. The V gene's germline CDR1 is SGHVS and CDR2 FNYEAQ. The CDR3 is 13 amino acids. Trimming took off 5 bases at V and 6 bases at J, with 10 bases between the two ends. The genes are TRBV7-6 and TRBJ2-2; tentatively, D is TRBD1 (5 bases). Sequencing was performed on peripheral blood, taken on day 0 of MenACWY control vaccination. The TCR sequence derives from an adult in good health. CDR3 nucleotide sequence: TGTGCCAGCAGCCCTGTACAGGCCGGGGAGCTGTTTTTT. Its protein product is CASSPVQAGELFF.